This T cell receptor (beta chain) was sequenced in a study of CD8 T cells in ankylosing spondylitis. The authors made TCR beta libraries by quantitative 5'-RACE with molecular barcodes. TCRdb itself ran the 5' RACE reads through MiXCR, one entry per CDR3 protein. The sample lists some 270,000 distinct CDR3 sequences; roughly 32% were seen once. General study results and limits: Disease-associated clonotypes exhibited CD8+ identity and were relatively infrequent in peripheral blood. It appeared that ankylosing spondylitis blood was characterized by a TCR beta motif of 8 or 9 highly homologous variants. Reportedly, disease-linked clones are significantly enriched in ankylosing spondylitis patients' matched synovial fluid.

Looked up from germline, CDR1 is SEHNR and CDR2 is FQNEAQ (reference sequence). This CDR3 spans 14 amino acids. V lost 8 bases, J lost 5 bases, and 8 bases stayed unmatched. As to this clonotype: The antigen is undetermined.

The chain is built from TRBV7-9 and TRBJ2-1, with 8 bases aligning to TRBD1. This clonotype was sampled from a male donor with ankylosing spondylitis or in good health (not recorded which). Sequenced input: blood, either unsorted or a sorted T cell fraction (not recorded which). This chain's CDR3 is CASEVWGQDNEQFF. CDR3 bases: TGTGCCAGCGAGGTTTGGGGACAGGACAATGAGCAGTTCTTC.